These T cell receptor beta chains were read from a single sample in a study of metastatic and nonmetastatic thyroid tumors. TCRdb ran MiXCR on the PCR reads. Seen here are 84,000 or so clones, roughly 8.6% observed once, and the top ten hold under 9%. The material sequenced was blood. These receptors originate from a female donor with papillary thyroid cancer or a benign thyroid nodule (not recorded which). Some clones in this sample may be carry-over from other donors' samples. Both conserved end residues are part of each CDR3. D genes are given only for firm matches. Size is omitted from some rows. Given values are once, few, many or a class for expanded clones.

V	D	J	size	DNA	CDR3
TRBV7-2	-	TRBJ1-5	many	TGTGCCAGCAGCTTAGCGACAGGAACTCAGCCCCAGCATTTT	CASSLATGTQPQHF
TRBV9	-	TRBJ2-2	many	TGTGCCAGCAGCGTAGAGGGGGGATGGAGTGCCGGGGAGCTGTTTTTT	CASSVEGGWSAGELFF
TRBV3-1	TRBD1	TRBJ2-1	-	TGTGCCAGCAGCCAAGAGAGGGGGCCGGGACAGGGTTTCGATGAGCAGTTCTTC	CASSQERGPGQGFDEQFF
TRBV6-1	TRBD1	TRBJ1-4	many	TGTGCCAGCAGCTCGGACAGGGGGCATGAAAAACTGTTTTTT	CASSSDRGHEKLFF
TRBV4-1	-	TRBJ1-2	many	TGCGCCAGCAGCCCTCCGGCCGGGAATGGCAACACCTTC	CASSPPAGNGNTF
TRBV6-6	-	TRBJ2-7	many	TGTGCCAGCAGTTACTCCTGGACATCCTACGAGCAGTACTTC	CASSYSWTSYEQYF
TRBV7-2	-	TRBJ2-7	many	TGTGCCAGCAGCTTAGGTCCCAGCTCCTACGAGCAGTACTTC	CASSLGPSSYEQYF
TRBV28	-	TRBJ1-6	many	TGTGCCAGCAGCACCTTGGATAATTCACCCCTCCACTTT	CASSTLDNSPLHF
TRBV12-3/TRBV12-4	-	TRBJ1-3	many	TGTGCCAGCAGTTTAGCAGGGGGTCCCTCTGGAAACACCATATATTTT	CASSLAGGPSGNTIYF
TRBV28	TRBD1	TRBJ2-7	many	TGTGCCAGCAGTTCTCCAGGGGGCAGTACCTACGAGCAGTACTTC	CASSSPGGSTYEQYF
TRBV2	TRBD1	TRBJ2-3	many	TGTGCCAGCAGGGGTTGGACAGGCGTTACAGATACGCAGTATTTT	CASRGWTGVTDTQYF
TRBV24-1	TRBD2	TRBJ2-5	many	TGTGCCACCAGTGATTTCGGACTAGCGGGGGGACAAGAGACCCAGTACTTC	CATSDFGLAGGQETQYF
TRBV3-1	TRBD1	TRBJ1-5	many	TGTGCCAGCAGCCGACAGGGGCATCAGCCCCAGCATTTT	CASSRQGHQPQHF
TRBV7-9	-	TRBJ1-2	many	TGTGCCAGCAGCGTCGCGGGACCTCTTTCCGGCTACACCTTC	CASSVAGPLSGYTF
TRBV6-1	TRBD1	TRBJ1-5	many	TGTGCCAGCAGTAAAACGACAGGGGGCGGCAATCAGCCCCAGCATTTT	CASSKTTGGGNQPQHF
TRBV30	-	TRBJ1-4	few	TGTGCCTGGACCAGTACAGCGAGTAGGCGCGAAAAACTGTTTTTT	CAWTSTASRREKLFF
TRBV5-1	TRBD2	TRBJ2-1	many	TGCGCCAGCAGCTCTACGACTAGCGGGGGGGCGGCTGAGCAGTTCTTC	CASSSTTSGGAAEQFF
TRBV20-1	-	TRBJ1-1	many	TGCAGTGCTAGAGGGGAAGGAGACACTGAAGCTTTCTTT	CSARGEGDTEAFF
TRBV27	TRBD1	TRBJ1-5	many	TGTGCCAGCAGCTTGACAGGGTTCAATCAGCCCCAGCATTTT	CASSLTGFNQPQHF
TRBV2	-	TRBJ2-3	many	TGTGCCAGCAGTGAAGAGGGCCAGGGGAACACAGATACGCAGTATTTT	CASSEEGQGNTDTQYF
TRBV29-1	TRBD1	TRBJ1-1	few	TGCAGCGCCGCGGAGGGGGCGCGTACTGAAGCTTTCTTT	CSAAEGARTEAFF
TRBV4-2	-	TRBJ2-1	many	TGTGCCAGCAGCCAAGAAGGGAGCGGACCCTACAATGAGCAGTTCTTC	CASSQEGSGPYNEQFF
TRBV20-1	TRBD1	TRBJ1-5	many	TGCAGTGCTAGGGGTGACAGGGAAACTCAGCCCCAGCATTTT	CSARGDRETQPQHF
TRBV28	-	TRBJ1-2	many	TGTGCCAGCAGCTTACAGGGCCGCTATGGCTACACCTTC	CASSLQGRYGYTF
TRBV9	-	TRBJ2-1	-	TGTGCCAGCAGCGTAGTCTGGGGTAGCGACAATGAGCAGTTCTTC	CASSVVWGSDNEQFF
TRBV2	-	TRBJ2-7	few	TGTGCCAGCAGTGACGGCAGTCCAAAGTTCCCCTACGAGCAGTACTTC	CASSDGSPKFPYEQYF
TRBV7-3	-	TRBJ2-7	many	TGTGCCAGCAGCTCCGAGAGGGGCACCGAGCAGTACTTC	CASSSERGTEQYF
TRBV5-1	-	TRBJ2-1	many	TGCGCCAGCAGCTCAGGGGTACGGGAGCAGTTCTTC	CASSSGVREQFF
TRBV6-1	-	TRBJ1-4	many	TGTGCCAGCAGTGCTACGGTTAATAATGAAAAACTGTTTTTT	CASSATVNNEKLFF
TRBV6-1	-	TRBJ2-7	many	TGTGCCAGCAAAGGGAGCGGCGACTACGAGCAGTACTTC	CASKGSGDYEQYF
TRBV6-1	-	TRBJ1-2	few	TGTGCCAGCAGTGAACGCGGTGGAGGTATCGATGGCTACACCTTC	CASSERGGGIDGYTF
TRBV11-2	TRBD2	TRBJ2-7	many	TGTGCCAGCAGCCGGGGGGGGCAGGGCGACGAGCAGTACTTC	CASSRGGQGDEQYF
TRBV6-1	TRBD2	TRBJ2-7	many	TGTGCCAGCAGTCGTCTAGGGACTAGCGGGGATGGGGAGCAGTACTTC	CASSRLGTSGDGEQYF
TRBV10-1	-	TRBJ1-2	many	TGCGCCAGCAGTGAGAACGGGAACTATGGCTACACCTTC	CASSENGNYGYTF
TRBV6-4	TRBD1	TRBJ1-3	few	TGTGCCAGCAGTACAGAAGGGTACACAGGGGGCCCTGGAAACACCATATATTTT	CASSTEGYTGGPGNTIYF
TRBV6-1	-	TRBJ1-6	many	TGTGCCAGCAGTGAAGAAAGGGTCAGAAGCTCCTATAATTCACCCCTCCACTTT	CASSEERVRSSYNSPLHF
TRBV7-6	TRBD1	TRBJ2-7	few	TGTGCCAGCAGCTTAGCGGACAGGGGCGGCGAGCAGTACTTC	CASSLADRGGEQYF
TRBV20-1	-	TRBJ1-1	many	TGCAGTGCAGTTGGGGGCGCAGGGAACACTGAAGCTTTCTTT	CSAVGGAGNTEAFF
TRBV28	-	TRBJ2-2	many	TGTGCCAGCAGTTTGCCCAGGGGGGCGGTAGACACCGGGGAGCTGTTTTTT	CASSLPRGAVDTGELFF
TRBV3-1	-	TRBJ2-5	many	TGTGCCAGCACCCGGGGGAGAGAGACCCAGTACTTC	CASTRGRETQYF
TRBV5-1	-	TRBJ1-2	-	TGCGCCAGCAGAGCCGGGACGGGCGACTATGGCTACACCTTC	CASRAGTGDYGYTF
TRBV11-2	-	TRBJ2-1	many	TGTGCCAGCAGCTTAGAGCGCAATGAGCAGTTCTTC	CASSLERNEQFF
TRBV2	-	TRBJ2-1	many	TGTGCCAGCAGGGGAAGGACTACCTACAATGAGCAGTTCTTC	CASRGRTTYNEQFF
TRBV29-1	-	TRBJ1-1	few	TGCAGCGTTGAAGTCGGTGGGGCCTACACTGAAGCTTTCTTT	CSVEVGGAYTEAFF
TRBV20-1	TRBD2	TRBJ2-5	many	TGCAGTGCTAGAAGACTAGCGGGGGGGCTGATGCAAGAGACCCAGTACTTC	CSARRLAGGLMQETQYF
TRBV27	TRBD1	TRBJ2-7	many	TGTGCCAGCCAGGGACAGGGCGAGTACGAGCAGTACTTC	CASQGQGEYEQYF
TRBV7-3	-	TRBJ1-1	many	TGTGCCAGCAGCTTCACCCCGAACACTGAAGCTTTCTTT	CASSFTPNTEAFF
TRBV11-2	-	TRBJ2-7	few	TGTGCCAGCAGCTCTTACGGGACGGAAGCCTACGAGCAGTACTTC	CASSSYGTEAYEQYF
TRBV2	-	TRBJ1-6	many	TGTGCCAGCTTCGGGAACCGAGGAAATTCACCCCTCCACTTT	CASFGNRGNSPLHF
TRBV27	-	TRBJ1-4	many	TGTGCCAGCACACTCAGAAGAGGAAATGAAAAACTGTTTTTT	CASTLRRGNEKLFF
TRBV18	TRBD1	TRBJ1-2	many	TGTGCCAGCTCACCACGACAGGGAGATACCGGTGGCTACACCTTC	CASSPRQGDTGGYTF
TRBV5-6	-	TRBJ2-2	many	TGTGCCAGCAGCTTGGTTGGGGGGTCGAACACCGGGGAGCTGTTTTTT	CASSLVGGSNTGELFF
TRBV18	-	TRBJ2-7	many	TGTGCCAGCTCACCAGCCAGGGGCGGCGAGCAGTACTTC	CASSPARGGEQYF